This is a list of T cell receptor beta chains from one sample in a study of vaccination effects on CD4 cells after COVID-19. Some clones are missing from TCRdb's copy, which holds only in-frame ones; the method was immunoSEQ multiplex PCR. Of tens of thousands of clones listed, about 80% are singletons. These receptors have no known antigen. This material consisted of CD4+ T cells from PBMCs cultured with HCoV-229E spike peptides, taken after COVID-19 vaccination. The receptor source for this set is a human donor who received a COVID-19 vaccine. CDR3s include the opening cysteine and the closing phenylalanine or tryptophan. A D gene is named only where the DNA matches it firmly. Not all rows give a size; the values are once, few, many and, for expanded clones, a class.

cdr3_nt	cdr3_aa	v_call	j_call	d_call	clone_size
TGTGCCAGCCGACCCGGGGGGGCTAATTCACCCCTCCACTTT	CASRPGGANSPLHF	TRBV2	TRBJ1-6	-	-
TGTGCCAGCAGCTCCGGGACGGACTATGGCTACACCTTC	CASSSGTDYGYTF	TRBV7-9	TRBJ1-2	-	-
TGTGCCAGCAGCCCGTTGCTCGGGGACACCGGGGAGCTGTTTTTT	CASSPLLGDTGELFF	TRBV4-2	TRBJ2-2	-	-
TGTGCCAGCAGCCACTCCTTGGACACTGAAGCTTTCTTT	CASSHSLDTEAFF	TRBV5-6	TRBJ1-1	-	once
TGTGCCAGCATGGGGATTTTAAATCAGCCCCAGCATTTT	CASMGILNQPQHF	TRBV28	TRBJ1-5	-	-
TGTGCCAGCAGCTTGGCCCCCGGGACAGGGAATGAAAAACTGTTTTTT	CASSLAPGTGNEKLFF	TRBV5-5	TRBJ1-4	TRBD1	-
TGTGCCAGCAGCAAAAGGGACCTATGGCAGCCCCAGCATTTT	CASSKRDLWQPQHF	TRBV21-1	TRBJ1-5	-	-
TGTGCCACCAGTGACCCCACGGGCCCCTGGCCCGATGAGCAGTTCTTC	CATSDPTGPWPDEQFF	TRBV24-1	TRBJ2-1	-	-
TGTGCCAGTAGTCCCTTTCGTGGAGGGGAGGGAGCAGTCAATGAGCAGTTCTTC	CASSPFRGGEGAVNEQFF	TRBV19	TRBJ2-1	TRBD2	-
TGCGCCAGCAGCTTGGCCTATGACAGGGGGCGGGAAGCTTTCTTT	CASSLAYDRGREAFF	TRBV5-1	TRBJ1-1	TRBD1	-
TGTGCCAGCAGCTTGGAAGCGAGGGACAGGGTCTACAATGAGCAGTTCTTC	CASSLEARDRVYNEQFF	TRBV5-6	TRBJ2-1	TRBD1	few
TGTGCCAGCAGAGTACCTGGGGGAGAGACCCAGTACTTC	CASRVPGGETQYF	TRBV6-5	TRBJ2-5	-	-
TGTGCCAGCAGCCCCCTGGGGAGCACAGATACGCAGTATTTT	CASSPLGSTDTQYF	TRBV7-2	TRBJ2-3	-	-
TGTGCCAGCAGTCACGGGACGGACGACACTGAAGCTTTCTTT	CASSHGTDDTEAFF	TRBV25-1	TRBJ1-1	-	-
TGTGCCAGCAGCCCACACAGGGGGTCGGCGAATGAGCAGTTCTTC	CASSPHRGSANEQFF	TRBV7-9	TRBJ2-1	TRBD1	-
TGTGCCACCAGTCACAGGGCGGAAACAGATACGCAGTATTTT	CATSHRAETDTQYF	TRBV24-1	TRBJ2-3	-	-
TGTGCCAGCTCACCAGATATTGGCCATAGCAGTGGCTACACCTTC	CASSPDIGHSSGYTF	TRBV18	TRBJ1-2	-	-
TGCGCCAGCGGTGGGGGGCCCGGGGAGACCCAGTACTTC	CASGGGPGETQYF	TRBV5-1	TRBJ2-5	-	-
TGCGCCAGCAGCTTGGCCGCGGGGGCTAGTGAGCAGTTCTTC	CASSLAAGASEQFF	TRBV5-1	TRBJ2-1	-	-
TGTGCCAGCCGCGCAGGGGGAAGGAACTATGGCTACACCTTC	CASRAGGRNYGYTF	TRBV28	TRBJ1-2	TRBD1	-
TGTGCCAGTAGTCGGCTGGTCAATCAGCCCCAGCATTTT	CASSRLVNQPQHF	TRBV19	TRBJ1-5	-	-
TGTGCCAGCAGCGTAGCGGGACAGGGACACACCGGGGAGCTGTTTTTT	CASSVAGQGHTGELFF	TRBV9	TRBJ2-2	TRBD1	-
TGTGCCAGCTTTGCGGACAGGGAACTAAATGAGCAGTTCTTC	CASFADRELNEQFF	TRBV18	TRBJ2-1	TRBD1	-
TGTGCCTGGAGATCAGGAGGGAGGCGTGAGCAGTTCTTC	CAWRSGGRREQFF	TRBV30	TRBJ2-1	-	-
TGTGTCAGCTCGCCAAGGACAGGGAACACTGAAGCTTTCTTT	CVSSPRTGNTEAFF	TRBV18	TRBJ1-1	TRBD1	once
TGCAGCGGGGGGGGACAGGGCGGCGCGGGCGGGGAGCTGTTTTTT	CSGGGQGGAGGELFF	TRBV29-1	TRBJ2-2	TRBD1	-
TGTGCCAGCTCAGCGCAGGGGTCTCGGCAGCCCCAGCATTTT	CASSAQGSRQPQHF	TRBV18	TRBJ1-5	-	-
TGCGCCAGCAGTGGGGTTAGCGGGGGATATCAAGAGACCCAGTACTTC	CASSGVSGGYQETQYF	TRBV10-2	TRBJ2-5	TRBD2	-
TGTGCCAGCAGCTTAGTCCGTGGCACAGATACGCAGTATTTT	CASSLVRGTDTQYF	TRBV5-6	TRBJ2-3	-	few
TGTGCCACCAGTGATCCCAATCAGCCCCAGCATTTT	CATSDPNQPQHF	TRBV24-1	TRBJ1-5	-	-
TGTGCCAGCAAGTTGACGTTAAACTATGGCTACACCTTC	CASKLTLNYGYTF	TRBV6-4	TRBJ1-2	-	-
TGTGCCAGCAGCGTAGCCTCGGACAGGTCGGGTTTCGCAGATACGCAGTATTTT	CASSVASDRSGFADTQYF	TRBV9	TRBJ2-3	TRBD1	-
TGTGCCAGTAGTAGAAACAGGGAACTCTACAATGAGCAGTTCTTC	CASSRNRELYNEQFF	TRBV19	TRBJ2-1	-	once
TGTGCCAGCAGTTCAACCCCGACTAGCGGCCAAGAGACCCAGTACTTC	CASSSTPTSGQETQYF	TRBV27	TRBJ2-5	TRBD2	-
TGTGCCAGTAGCGGCGGAGTTGGCCGAGACCCTAGCAATCAGCCCCAGCATTTT	CASSGGVGRDPSNQPQHF	TRBV19	TRBJ1-5	-	-
TGTGCCACCAGTGGTGACAGCAATGAGCAGTTCTTC	CATSGDSNEQFF	TRBV24-1	TRBJ2-1	-	few